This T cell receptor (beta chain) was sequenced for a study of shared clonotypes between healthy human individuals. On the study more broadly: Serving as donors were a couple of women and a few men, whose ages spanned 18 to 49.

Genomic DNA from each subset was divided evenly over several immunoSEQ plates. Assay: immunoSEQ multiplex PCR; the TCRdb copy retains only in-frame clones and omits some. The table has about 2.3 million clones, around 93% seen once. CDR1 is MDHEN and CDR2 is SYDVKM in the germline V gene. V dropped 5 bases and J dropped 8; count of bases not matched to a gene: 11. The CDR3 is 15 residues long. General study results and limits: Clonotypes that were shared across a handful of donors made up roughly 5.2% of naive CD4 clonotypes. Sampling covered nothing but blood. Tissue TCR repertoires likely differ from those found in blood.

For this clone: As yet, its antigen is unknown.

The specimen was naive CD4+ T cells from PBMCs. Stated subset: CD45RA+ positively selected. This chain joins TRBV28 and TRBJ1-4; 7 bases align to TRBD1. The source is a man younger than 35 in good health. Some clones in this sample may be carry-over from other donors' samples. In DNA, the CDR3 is TGTGCCAGCAGTATCCGGGACAGTAGGGTCGAAAAACTGTTTTTT. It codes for CASSIRDSRVEKLFF.